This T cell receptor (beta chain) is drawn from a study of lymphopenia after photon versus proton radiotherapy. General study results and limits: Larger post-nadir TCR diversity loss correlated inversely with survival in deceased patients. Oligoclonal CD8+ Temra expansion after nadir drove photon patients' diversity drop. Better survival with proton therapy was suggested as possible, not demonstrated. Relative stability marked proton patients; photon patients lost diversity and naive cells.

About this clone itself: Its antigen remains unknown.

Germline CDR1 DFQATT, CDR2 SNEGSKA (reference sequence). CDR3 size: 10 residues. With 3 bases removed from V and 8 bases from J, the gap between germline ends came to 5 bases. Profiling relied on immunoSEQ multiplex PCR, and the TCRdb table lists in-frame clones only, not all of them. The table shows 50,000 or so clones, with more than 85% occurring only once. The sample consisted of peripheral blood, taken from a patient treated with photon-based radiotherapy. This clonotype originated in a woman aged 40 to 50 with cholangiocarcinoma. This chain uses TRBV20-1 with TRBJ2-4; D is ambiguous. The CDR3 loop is CSASRDIQYF. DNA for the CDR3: TGCAGTGCTAGTCGGGACATTCAGTACTTC.